This T cell receptor beta chain originates from a study of CD8 T cells in ankylosing spondylitis. General observations from the study: Within peripheral blood, clones linked to disease were CD8+ and relatively rare. The study looked at matched synovial fluid samples from ankylosing spondylitis patients. Disease-linked clones were reported to be significantly enriched there. A TCR beta motif made of several highly homologous variants seemed typical of ankylosing spondylitis blood.

On this clonotype: Its antigen remains unknown.

Construction of TCR beta libraries was performed using quantitative 5'-RACE with molecular barcodes. Using its own MiXCR run on the 5' RACE reads, TCRdb lists one record per CDR3 protein. Of approximately 250,000 distinct CDR3 sequences listed, 20% to 30% are singletons. The CDR3 loop spans 14 amino acids. The germline CDR1 and CDR2 sequences are SEHNR and FQNEAQ (reference sequence). V lost 0 bases to trimming and J lost 6 bases; unmatched junction nucleotides: 1. The sequence was collected from a male donor with ankylosing spondylitis or in good health (not recorded which). The sequencing sample was made of blood, either unsorted or a sorted T cell fraction (not recorded which). The gene calls are TRBV7-9 and TRBJ2-3, with 9 nucleotides matching TRBD2. CDR3 amino acids: CASSLATSGDTQYF. CDR3 nucleotides: TGTGCCAGCAGCTTAGCAACTAGCGGGGATACGCAGTATTTT.